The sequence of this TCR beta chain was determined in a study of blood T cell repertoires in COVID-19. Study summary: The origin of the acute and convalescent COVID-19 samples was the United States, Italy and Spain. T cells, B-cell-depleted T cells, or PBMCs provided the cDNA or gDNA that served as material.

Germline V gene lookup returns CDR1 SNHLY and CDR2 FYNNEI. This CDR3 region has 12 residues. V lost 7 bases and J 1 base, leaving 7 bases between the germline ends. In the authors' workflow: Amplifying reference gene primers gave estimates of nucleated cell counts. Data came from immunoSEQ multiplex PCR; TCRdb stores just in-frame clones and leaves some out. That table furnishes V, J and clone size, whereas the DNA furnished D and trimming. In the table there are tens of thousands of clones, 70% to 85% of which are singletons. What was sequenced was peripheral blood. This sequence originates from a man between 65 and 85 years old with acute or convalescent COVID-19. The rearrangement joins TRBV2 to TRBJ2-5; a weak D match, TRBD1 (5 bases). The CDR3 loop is CASKGVQETQYF. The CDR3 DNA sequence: TGTGCCAGCAAAGGGGTCCAAGAGACCCAGTACTTC.